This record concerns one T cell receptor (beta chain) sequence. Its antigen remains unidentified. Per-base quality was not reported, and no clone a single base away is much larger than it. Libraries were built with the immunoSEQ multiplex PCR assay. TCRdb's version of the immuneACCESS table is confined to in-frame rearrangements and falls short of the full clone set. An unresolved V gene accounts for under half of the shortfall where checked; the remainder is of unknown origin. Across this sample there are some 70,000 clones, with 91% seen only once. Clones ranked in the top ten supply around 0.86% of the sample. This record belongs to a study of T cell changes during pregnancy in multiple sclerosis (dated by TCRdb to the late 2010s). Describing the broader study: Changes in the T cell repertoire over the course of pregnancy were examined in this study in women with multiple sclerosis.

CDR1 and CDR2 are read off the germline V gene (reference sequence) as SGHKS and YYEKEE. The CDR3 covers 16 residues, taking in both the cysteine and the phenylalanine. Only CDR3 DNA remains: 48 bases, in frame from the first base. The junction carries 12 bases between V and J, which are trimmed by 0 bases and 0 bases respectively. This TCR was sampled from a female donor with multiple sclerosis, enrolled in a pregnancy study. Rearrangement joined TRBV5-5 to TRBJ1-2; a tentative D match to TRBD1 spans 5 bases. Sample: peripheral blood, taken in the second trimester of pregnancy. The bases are TGTGCCAGCAGCTTGGAGGGCAGGGCGGCTAACTATGGCTACACCTTC. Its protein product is CASSLEGRAANYGYTF. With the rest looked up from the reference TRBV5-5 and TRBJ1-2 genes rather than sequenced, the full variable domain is DAGVTQSPTHLIKTRGQQVTLRCSPISGHKSVSWYQQVLGQGPQFIFQYYEKEERGRGNFPDRFSARQFPNYSSELNVNALLLGDSALYLCASSLEGRAANYGYTFGSGTRLTVV.